This paragraph covers one T cell receptor beta chain sequence. Original analysis: For nucleated cells, counts were estimated from reference gene primer amplification. Only in-frame clones appear in the TCRdb table, and some are missing; sequencing was by immunoSEQ multiplex PCR. The D gene and trimming were derived from the DNA, and the V and J assignments and clone size from that table. Found here are 250,000 to 350,000 clones, roughly 84% of them singletons; the top ten hold around 16%. This sample is part of a study of blood T cell repertoires in COVID-19. For the study at large: PBMCs, B-cell-depleted T cells, or T cells were the source of the cDNA or gDNA that made up the material.

The CDR3 consists of 12 residues. Seattle patients were enrolled during active infection and followed longitudinally. Sequencing was performed on peripheral blood. The clonotype comes from a person aged 65 to 85 with COVID-19, enrolled during active disease. The chain carries TRBV21-1 and TRBJ1-1; TRBD1 is the table's D call and was not checked against the DNA. TRBV21-1 is a listed pseudogene. CDR3 in amino acids: CASSKRGTEAFF. The CDR3 nucleotides read TGTGCCAGCAGCAAAAGGGGGACTGAAGCTTTCTTT.